The T cell receptor (beta chain) described here comes from a study of blood T cell repertoires in COVID-19. Study in general: Material from acute and convalescent COVID-19 was sourced from the United States, Italy and Spain. The cDNA or gDNA used as material had been derived from T cells, B-cell-depleted T cells, or PBMCs.

Authors' methods: It was from reference gene primer amplification that nucleated cell counts were estimated. Repertoires were generated with immunoSEQ multiplex PCR, while TCRdb's copy carries only in-frame clones and drops some. Clone size and the V and J calls come from that table; the DNA yielded D and trimming. Of some 130,000 clones in the sample, roughly 86% were seen once. The CDR3 length is 17 residues. V was clipped by 3 bases and J by 10 bases; unmatched bases: 14. From germline, CDR1 is SGDLS and CDR2 YYNGEE. The rearrangement links TRBV9 to TRBJ2-1; TRBD2 matches at 12 bases. The TCR comes from a woman aged 55-70 years with acute or convalescent COVID-19. What was sequenced was peripheral blood. CDR3 sequence reads: CASSALTSSGRAVEQFF. DNA for the CDR3: TGTGCCAGCAGCGCCCTGACGTCTAGCGGGAGGGCCGTCGAGCAGTTCTTC.